The 11 T cell receptor beta chains below all came from one sample that was sequenced in a study of T cells after yellow fever vaccination. TCRdb recomputed calls from the 5' RACE reads with MiXCR, one row per CDR3 protein. Among around 610,000 distinct CDR3 sequences listed, less than 15% were seen once. Material: PBMCs, obtained on the day of the yellow fever booster vaccination. All receptors come from a man aged 25-45 years who received the YFV17D yellow fever vaccine.

The chain carries TRBV5-5 and TRBJ2-7, with D uncertain. This CDR3 has 13 amino acids. CDR1 is SGHKS, CDR2 YYEKEE, per germline (reference sequence). V shed 6 bases and J shed 0 bases, with 10 bases lying between them. CDR3 sequence: CASTGAPSYEQYF. CDR3 sequence (DNA): TGTGCCAGCACCGGAGCACCCTCCTACGAGCAGTACTTC. The full variable domain, with the rest looked up from reference TRBV5-5 and TRBJ2-7, is DAGVTQSPTHLIKTRGQQVTLRCSPISGHKSVSWYQQVLGQGPQFIFQYYEKEERGRGNFPDRFSARQFPNYSSELNVNALLLGDSALYLCASTGAPSYEQYFGPGTRLTVT.

V usage is TRBV18 and J usage is TRBJ2-2, with 7 bases aligning to TRBD1. V lost 2 bases and J lost 4; bases outside the gene matches: 7. This CDR3 region has 16 residues. Germline lookup yields CDR1 KGHSH and CDR2 LQKENI. The CDR3 region is CASSPIEGALTGELFF. The DNA of the CDR3 is TGTGCCAGCTCACCAATTGAGGGGGCTCTCACCGGGGAGCTGTTTTTT.

CDR3 in amino acids: CASSEGPWGEQYF. The CDR3 nucleotides are TGTGCCAGCAGCGAGGGACCTTGGGGCGAGCAGTACTTC. The rearrangement links TRBV12-3 or TRBV12-4 to TRBJ2-7, with D perhaps being TRBD1 or TRBD2 (5 bases each). This CDR3 comprises 13 residues. The ends were cut back, 6 bases at V and 6 bases at J, with 15 bases in the middle.

A few counts support this clonotype. This chain joins TRBV20-1 and TRBJ2-7; no clear D. V was pared by 0 bases and J by 0 bases, with 18 bases between. The CDR3 covers 17 residues. The V gene's germline CDR1 is DFQATT and CDR2 SNEGSKA (reference sequence). CDR3 in amino acids: CSARDSARVPVSYEQYF. In DNA form, the CDR3 reads TGCAGTGCTAGAGATTCGGCCCGGGTTCCCGTCTCCTACGAGCAGTACTTC.

Written as DNA, the CDR3 is TGTGCCAGCACGCTAGCGGGAGGCAATGAGCAGTTCTTC. This translates into CASTLAGGNEQFF. V and J are TRBV2 and TRBJ2-1, with 11 bases that match TRBD2. V was clipped by 7 bases and J by 6 bases; unmatched bases: 2. Germline CDR1 SNHLY, CDR2 FYNNEI. This CDR3 comprises 13 residues.

This clonotype was picked up a small number of times. V is TRBV6-5 and J is TRBJ1-2; possibly TRBD1 for D (5 bases). The CDR3 is 13 amino acids. V gave up 2 bases and J gave up 8 bases, with 12 bases separating them. CDR1 and CDR2 (germline): MNHEY, SVGAGI. The CDR3 spells CASSYVAGRGYTF. CDR3 DNA: TGTGCCAGCAGTTACGTGGCAGGGCGAGGCTACACCTTC.

This chain joins TRBV20-1 and TRBJ2-1; 9 nucleotides match TRBD2. J gave up 6 bases and V 6 bases, and 12 bases lay outside the gene matches. The CDR3 spans 15 residues. The germline CDR1 and CDR2 sequences are DFQATT and SNEGSKA (reference sequence). CDR3 nucleotide sequence: TGCAGTGCGACTCTTCGGGCTAGCGGGACCAATGAGCAGTTCTTC. It encodes CSATLRASGTNEQFF.

The table lists this clonotype with a few counts. The rearrangement links TRBV7-3 to TRBJ2-2; D remains unclear. Germline values: CDR1 SGHTA, CDR2 FQGTGA. V gave up 1 base and J gave up 3 bases, with 12 bases separating them. The CDR3 loop spans 16 amino acids. The CDR3 nucleotides read TGTGCCAGCAGCTTAATGCGCACTCCGCACACCGGGGAGCTGTTTTTT. It specifies CASSLMRTPHTGELFF.

V usage is TRBV7-2 and J usage is TRBJ2-1; no clear D gene. The CDR3 has 15 residues. Trimming pared 1 base from V and 7 bases from J, leaving 14 bases between. Per the germline V gene, CDR1 is SGHTA and CDR2 is FQGNSA. The CDR3 sequence: CASSLVFFKGNEQFF. CDR3 nucleotide sequence: TGTGCCAGCAGCTTAGTTTTCTTCAAAGGGAATGAGCAGTTCTTC.

This chain uses TRBV12-3 or TRBV12-4 with TRBJ2-3; 9 positions match TRBD2. Trimming removed 4 bases from V and 4 bases from J; junction bases left unmatched: 6. The length of the CDR3 is 15 residues. The CDR3 region is CASSSTSGRADTQYF. The CDR3 DNA follows: TGTGCCAGCAGTTCGACTAGCGGAAGGGCAGATACGCAGTATTTT.

The rearrangement links TRBV28 to TRBJ2-1; D possibly corresponds to TRBD2 (5 bases). This CDR3 is built from 15 residues. CDR1 and CDR2 (germline): MDHEN, SYDVKM. Trimming removed 7 bases from V and 4 bases from J, with 17 bases in between. CDR3 loop: CASTMDSSRYNEQFF. Written as DNA, the CDR3 is TGTGCCAGCACCATGGACTCCTCCCGGTACAATGAGCAGTTCTTC.